This T cell receptor (beta chain) was documented in a study of blood T cell repertoires in COVID-19. On the study more broadly: From T cells, B-cell-depleted T cells, or PBMCs came the material, which was cDNA or gDNA.

Clones were read by immunoSEQ multiplex PCR, and TCRdb kept only the in-frame ones, dropping some. The table records some 350,000 clones, over 75% of them present only once. The CDR3 has 16 residues. V shed 1 base and J shed 1 base, with 13 bases lying between them. Per the germline V gene, CDR1 is SEHNR and CDR2 is FQNEAQ (reference sequence). The specimen sequenced was PBMCs or T cells enriched from blood (not recorded which). The sequence came from a woman between 25 and 40 years old who had recovered from COVID-19. The chain is built from TRBV7-9 and TRBJ1-1; TRBD1 might be the D (6 bases). DNA of the CDR3: TGTGCCAGCAGCTTAGGGGAGGGGGGTTCGAACACTGAAGCTTTCTTT. As protein: CASSLGEGGSNTEAFF.